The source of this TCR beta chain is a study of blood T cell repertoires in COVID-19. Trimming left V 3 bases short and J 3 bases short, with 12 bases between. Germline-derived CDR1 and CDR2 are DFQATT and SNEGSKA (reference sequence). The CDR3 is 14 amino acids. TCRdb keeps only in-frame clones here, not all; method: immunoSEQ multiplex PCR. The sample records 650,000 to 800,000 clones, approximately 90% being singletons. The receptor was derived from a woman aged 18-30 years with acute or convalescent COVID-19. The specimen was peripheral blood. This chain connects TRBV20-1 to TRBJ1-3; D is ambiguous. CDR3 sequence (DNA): TGCAGTGCTAGTTCCAGACTCTTTGGAAACACCATATATTTT. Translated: CSASSRLFGNTIYF.